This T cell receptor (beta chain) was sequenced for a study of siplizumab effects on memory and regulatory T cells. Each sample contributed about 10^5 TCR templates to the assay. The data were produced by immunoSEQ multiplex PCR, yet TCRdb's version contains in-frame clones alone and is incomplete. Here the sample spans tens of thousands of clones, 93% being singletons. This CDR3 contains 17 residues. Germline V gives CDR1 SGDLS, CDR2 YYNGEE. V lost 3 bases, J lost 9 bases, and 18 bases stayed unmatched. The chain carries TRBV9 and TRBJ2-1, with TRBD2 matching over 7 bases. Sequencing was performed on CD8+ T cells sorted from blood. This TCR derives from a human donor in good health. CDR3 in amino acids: CASSARQGAGAGSEQFF. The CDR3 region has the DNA TGTGCCAGCAGCGCTCGTCAGGGCGCGGGAGCGGGGAGTGAGCAGTTCTTC. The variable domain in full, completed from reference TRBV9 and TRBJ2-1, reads DSGVTQTPKHLITATGQRVTLRCSPRSGDLSVYWYQQSLDQGLQFLIQYYNGEERAKGNILERFSAQQFPDLHSELNLSSLELGDSALYFCASSARQGAGAGSEQFFGPGTRLTVL.